The 14 T cell receptor beta chains reported below all come from one sample, sequenced in a study of spatial heterogeneity in lung cancer. General study points: It was found that expanded intratumoral alpha and beta TCR counts tracked tumor mutation counts.

These receptors have no identified antigens. TCRdb itself ran the 5' RACE reads through MiXCR, one entry per CDR3 protein. Of 7,500 to 10,000 distinct CDR3 sequences in the sample, about 54% were seen once. Time point reported: sample taken at primary tumor resection. The material was lung tumor tissue, obtained at surgery. Receptors were obtained from a female donor with early-stage non-small cell lung cancer.

A remark on this clonotype: Because this beta chain is a stray read in a library intended to capture alpha chains, its abundance should not be given much weight. The rearrangement joins TRBV4-3 to TRBJ2-5, with a tentative D call TRBD2 (5 bases). V dropped 1 base and J dropped 5 bases, with 17 bases sitting between them. This CDR3 has 16 residues. CDR1 LGHNA and CDR2 YSLEER come from the germline V gene. CDR3 sequence: CASSQAPGVGRETQYF. The CDR3, as DNA: TGCGCCAGCAGCCAAGCCCCCGGGGTGGGAAGGGAGACCCAGTACTTC.

This clonotype appeared a single time. The library was built for alpha chains, so this beta chain is an off-target read and its size means little. The chain is built from TRBV6-5 and TRBJ1-1, with TRBD1 matching 7 bases. CDR1 and CDR2 (germline): MNHEY, SVGAGI. V was pared by 5 bases and J by 5 bases, with 11 bases of the junction left unmatched. This CDR3 contains 15 residues. CDR3 region: CASSPHSDRWTEAFF. The CDR3 DNA reads TGTGCCAGCAGTCCACATTCGGACAGGTGGACTGAAGCTTTCTTT.

On this clonotype: In a library made to pick up alpha chains, this beta chain is a stray read with a size that means little. The chain carries TRBV7-6 and TRBJ1-1; D is unresolved. Germline V gene lookup returns CDR1 SGHVS and CDR2 FNYEAQ. Trimming took 2 bases from V and 6 from J, leaving 1 base between them. The CDR3 covers 10 residues. This chain's CDR3 is CASSLPEAFF. The CDR3 DNA reads TGTGCCAGCAGCTTACCTGAAGCTTTCTTT. The full variable domain, with the rest looked up from reference TRBV7-6 and TRBJ1-1, is GAGVSQSPRYKVTKRGQDVALRCDPISGHVSLYWYRQALGQGPEFLTYFNYEAQQDKSGLPNDRFSAERPEGSISTLTIQRTEQRDSAMYRCASSLPEAFFGQGTRLTVV.

Regarding this clonotype: The library was prepared for alpha chains; this beta chain is a stray read, so its frequency means little. This chain uses TRBV2 with TRBJ2-5; TRBD2 agrees at 8 bases. The CDR3 has 16 amino acids. Trimming removed 2 bases from V and 3 bases from J; junction bases left unmatched: 8. Germline V gives CDR1 SNHLY, CDR2 FYNNEI. CDR3 in amino acids: CASSEMISGDKETQYF. Written as DNA, the CDR3 is TGTGCCAGCAGTGAAATGATTAGCGGGGATAAAGAGACCCAGTACTTC.

A remark on this clonotype: One junction end disagrees with the germline gene, perhaps due to a read error. As an off-target read in a library built for alpha chains, this beta chain has a frequency of little significance. The gene calls are TRBV12-3 or TRBV12-4 and TRBJ1-5; D is ambiguous. CDR3 length: 13 amino acids. The CDR3 loop is CASSFLSTQPQHF. The CDR3 nucleotides are TGTGCCAGCAGTTTTCTGAGCACTCAGCCCCAGCATTTT.

Remarks on this clonotype: The library was designed around alpha chains, so this beta chain is a stray read whose abundance carries little weight. This chain uses TRBV18 with TRBJ2-3, with D unclear. The CDR3 spans 13 residues. Looked up from germline, CDR1 is KGHSH and CDR2 is LQKENI. V gave up 2 bases and J gave up 2 bases, with 5 bases separating them. The CDR3 here is CASSPRITDTQYF. CDR3 nucleotides: TGTGCCAGCTCACCAAGGATCACAGATACGCAGTATTTT.

Points on this clonotype: This beta chain was picked up by a library intended for alpha chains and is off target, so its count carries little meaning. V usage is TRBV7-2 and J usage is TRBJ2-7; a weak D match, TRBD1 (6 bases). V lost 1 base and J lost 4, with 14 bases in between. Looked up from germline, CDR1 is SGHTA and CDR2 is FQGNSA. This CDR3 contains 15 residues. The CDR3 nucleotides are TGTGCCAGCAGCTTAGGAGGGGGACCCGGTTACGAGCAGTACTTC. It codes for CASSLGGGPGYEQYF.

As for this clonotype: Little can be read into the size of this beta chain, an off-target read in a library designed for alpha chains. CDR3 sequence: CASSYTATEAFF. CDR3 nucleotide sequence: TGTGCCAGCAGTTACACAGCTACTGAAGCTTTCTTT. The V call is TRBV6-6, the J call TRBJ1-1; D is ambiguous. Trimming left V 2 bases short and J 5 bases short, with 6 bases between. Per germline, CDR1 MNHNY and CDR2 SVGAGI (reference sequence). The CDR3 is 12 amino acids.

Turning to this clonotype: Being off target in a library aimed at alpha chains, this beta chain has a size of little meaning. The V call is TRBV19, the J call TRBJ1-5, with D maybe TRBD1 (5 bases). Germline V gene sequence: CDR1 LNHDA, CDR2 SQIVND (reference sequence). The V end was cut by 0 bases, the J end by 5 bases, with 23 bases between. CDR3 length: 19 residues. CDR3 residues: CASSIDGIDRIKNHQPQHF. As DNA, the CDR3 is TGTGCCAGTAGTATAGATGGGATTGACAGAATCAAAAACCATCAGCCCCAGCATTTT.

Of note for this clonotype: This beta chain appears as a stray read in a library generated for alpha chains; its size is not informative. The chain recombines TRBV20-1 with TRBJ1-3, with unresolved D. The CDR3 has 16 residues. Trimming removed 0 bases from V and 0 bases from J, with 12 bases in between. Germline values: CDR1 DFQATT, CDR2 SNEGSKA (reference sequence). CDR3 region: CSARERVWGSGNTIYF. DNA for the CDR3: TGCAGTGCTAGAGAGCGGGTATGGGGCTCTGGAAACACCATATATTTT.

This clonotype occurred once. At one end, the junction sequence differs from germline, possibly due to a read error. Because the library targeted alpha chains, this beta chain is an off-target read whose size means little. V gene TRBV2 combines with J gene TRBJ1-2, with D possibly matching TRBD1 (6 bases). The CDR3 is made up of 13 amino acids. Germline CDR1 SNHLY, CDR2 FYNNEI. The CDR3 region has the DNA TGTGCCAGCAGTGCAAGGACAGATTATGTCTACACCTTC. This encodes CASSARTDYVYTF.

About this clonotype: A library prepared for alpha chains yielded this beta chain as an off-target read; its size is of little meaning. The chain's CDR3 is CASSGLGTASYEQYF. CDR3 in DNA: TGTGCCAGCAGTGGGCTTGGGACAGCCTCCTACGAGCAGTACTTC. The V gene is TRBV2, the J gene TRBJ2-7; 7 bases are shared with TRBD1. CDR3 size: 15 residues. In germline, CDR1 is SNHLY, CDR2 FYNNEI. V dropped 4 bases and J dropped 0; count of bases not matched to a gene: 6.

With respect to this clonotype: This beta chain slipped into a library made for alpha chains as a stray read, so its size is not meaningful. The genes are TRBV7-8 and TRBJ2-2; D gene uncertain. Trimming took off 1 base at V and 2 bases at J, with 8 bases between the two ends. The CDR3 spans 15 residues. Germline V gives CDR1 SGHVS, CDR2 FQNEAQ. In nucleotides, the CDR3 is TGTGCCAGCAGCTTAGGCCTAGGCAACACCGGGGAGCTGTTTTTT. Translating it yields CASSLGLGNTGELFF.

On this clonotype: For a library built for alpha chains, this beta chain is a stray read; little rests on its size. The V gene is TRBV3-1, the J gene TRBJ2-5; D ambiguous. The CDR3 length is 12 residues. The germline V gene has CDR1 LGHDT and CDR2 YNNKEL (reference sequence). The V end was cut by 2 bases, the J end by 5 bases, with 6 bases between. The CDR3 coding sequence is TGTGCCAGCAGCCAACAGAGGGAGACCCAGTACTTC. Protein sequence: CASSQQRETQYF.